The source of this T cell receptor (beta chain) is a study of a mutant IDH1 vaccine in newly diagnosed glioma. This sample's time point: week 35, safety follow-up. It was 300 ug of mutant IDH1 20-mer peptide that made up each vaccine dose, given with topical imiquimod. This clone was seen only once. Its antigen is unknown. The length of the CDR3 is 14 residues. V was shortened by 2 bases and J by 3 bases, with 5 bases between the two germline ends. Germline values: CDR1 MNHEY, CDR2 SVGAGI. Profiled with immunoSEQ multiplex PCR; TCRdb holds only in-frame clones, not every one. The profile shows about 44,000 clones, around 81% of them singletons.

This clonotype originated in a woman aged 40-49 years with glioma. Some clones in this sample may be carry-over from other donors' samples. The material sequenced was PBMCs, taken from a glioma patient whose treatment included an IDH1 peptide vaccine. The chain links TRBV6-5 to TRBJ2-6; D remains unclear. The CDR3 DNA follows: TGTGCCAGCAGTTACCTCGGTGGGGCCAACGTCCTGACTTTC. Residues: CASSYLGGANVLTF.